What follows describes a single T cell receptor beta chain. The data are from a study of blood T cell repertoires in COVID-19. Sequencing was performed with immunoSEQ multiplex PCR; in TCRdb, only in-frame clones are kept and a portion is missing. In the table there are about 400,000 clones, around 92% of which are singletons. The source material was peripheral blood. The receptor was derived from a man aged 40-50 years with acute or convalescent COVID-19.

CDR3 bases: TGTGCCAGCAGCTTGTACGTAGCGGGAGGGCGCGAGCAGTACTTC. It yields the protein CASSLYVAGGREQYF. The chain uses TRBV5-8 and TRBJ2-7, with 11 nucleotides matching TRBD2. From germline, CDR1 is SGHTS and CDR2 YDEGEE. The V gene end was trimmed by 1 base and the J gene end by 6 bases; junction bases not matched to a gene: 6. The CDR3 is 15 residues long.